These 22 T cell receptor beta chains came from one sample sequenced in a study of CD8 T cells in ankylosing spondylitis. TCRdb called the 5' RACE reads again in MiXCR, with one record for every CDR3 protein. This sample has about 210,000 distinct CDR3 sequences; approximately 8% occur once, and the top ten carry roughly 4.9%. Sequenced input: blood, either unsorted or a sorted T cell fraction (not recorded which). The receptors come from a female donor with ankylosing spondylitis or in good health (not recorded which).

In this sample, this clonotype turned up many times. The chain carries TRBV5-1 and TRBJ2-7; 11 nucleotides line up with TRBD2. Germline V gene data show CDR1 as SGHRS and CDR2 as YFSETQ. This CDR3 is built from 14 residues. The ends lost 6 bases at V and 3 bases at J; junction bases unmatched: 5. The CDR3 coding sequence is TGCGCCAGCAAAGGACTAGCGGGCGGCTACGAGCAGTACTTC. This translates into CASKGLAGGYEQYF.

This clonotype has at least ten counts. The chain uses TRBV28 and TRBJ1-4, with TRBD1 matching 9 bases. Germline V gives CDR1 MDHEN, CDR2 SYDVKM. The CDR3 sequence is 15 residues long. The V gene end was trimmed by 5 bases and the J gene end by 5 bases; junction bases not matched to a gene: 6. CDR3 loop: CASSSGTGPNEKLFF. The CDR3 nucleotides are TGTGCCAGCAGTAGCGGGACAGGGCCAAATGAAAAACTGTTTTTT.

As concerns this clonotype: A much larger clone lies one base from this, so it may be a read error. The chain links TRBV27 to TRBJ2-1; D remains unclear. The CDR3 has 11 residues. Germline CDR1 and CDR2: MNHEY and SMNVEV (reference sequence). The CDR3 bases are TGTACCAGCACCGCTGGTAATGAGCAGTTCTTC. Its protein is CTSTAGNEQFF.

Many counts were recorded for this clonotype. V gene TRBV10-3 combines with J gene TRBJ2-7, with D tentatively TRBD2 (5 bases). The V gene lost 7 bases and the J gene lost 4 bases, with 17 bases spanning the gap. There are 14 residues in the CDR3. Per the germline V gene, CDR1 is ENHRY and CDR2 is SYGVKD. CDR3 region: CAITPGGYPYEQYF. The CDR3 coding sequence is TGTGCCATCACTCCCGGAGGATACCCATACGAGCAGTACTTC.

The table lists this clonotype with many counts. The V gene is TRBV20-1, the J gene TRBJ2-7; 8 nucleotides align to TRBD1. The CDR3 spans 16 residues. V shed 7 bases and J 3 bases; nucleotides not matched to a gene: 17. Germline V gives CDR1 DFQATT, CDR2 SNEGSKA (reference sequence). CDR3 nucleotides: TGCAGTGTTTACCAGCCCCCGGGACAGGAGATCTACGAGCAGTACTTC. Encoded protein: CSVYQPPGQEIYEQYF.

This clonotype was seen at least ten times. J is TRBJ1-1 and V is TRBV19; D is undetermined. V lost 6 bases and J 8 bases, leaving 13 bases between the germline ends. This CDR3 comprises 12 residues. Germline V gives CDR1 LNHDA, CDR2 SQIVND (reference sequence). CDR3 in amino acids: CASRLKEGEAFF. In DNA form, the CDR3 reads TGTGCCAGTAGACTGAAGGAAGGGGAAGCTTTCTTT.

This rearrangement joins TRBV20-1 to TRBJ2-7; no clear D gene. V was clipped by 3 bases and J by 4 bases, with 7 bases between them. Germline CDR1 is DFQATT and CDR2 is SNEGSKA (reference sequence). This CDR3 region has 11 residues. CDR3 protein: CSARVGYEQYF. In DNA form, the CDR3 reads TGCAGTGCTAGGGTGGGATACGAGCAGTACTTC.

This clonotype was detected ten times or more. This chain connects TRBV5-1 to TRBJ2-7; D perhaps matches TRBD1 (6 bases). The germline V and J ends were trimmed by 0 bases and 2 bases, with 12 bases remaining between them. From germline, CDR1 is SGHRS and CDR2 YFSETQ. The CDR3 sequence is 15 residues long. CDR3 in amino acids: CASSLDLDSPYEQYF. CDR3 in DNA: TGCGCCAGCAGCTTGGACTTGGACAGTCCCTACGAGCAGTACTTC. Complete variable domain (other parts from reference TRBV5-1 and TRBJ2-7): KAGVTQTPRYLIKTRGQQVTLSCSPISGHRSVSWYQQTPGQGLQFLFEYFSETQRNKGNFPGRFSGRQFSNSRSEMNVSTLELGDSALYLCASSLDLDSPYEQYFGPGTRLTVT.

This clonotype was seen many times. The chain combines TRBV20-1 with TRBJ2-5; D unresolved. Germline lookup yields CDR1 DFQATT and CDR2 SNEGSKA (reference sequence). The CDR3 totals 15 residues. V was shortened by 4 bases and J by 1 base, with 16 bases between the two germline ends. The CDR3 nucleotides are TGCAGTGCTATTTTTGGGGAATCCGCCCAAGAGACCCAGTACTTC. Residues: CSAIFGESAQETQYF.

This clonotype was observed at least ten times. This sequence joins TRBV27 and TRBJ1-6; D ambiguous. Germline V CDR1 and CDR2: MNHEY, SMNVEV (reference sequence). Trimming left V 4 bases short and J 8 bases short, with 21 bases between. The CDR3 contains 17 residues. The CDR3 nucleotides are TGTGCCAGCAGTTCGCGACACGTTTTTGGTAGGGATTCACCCCTCCACTTT. Its protein product is CASSSRHVFGRDSPLHF.

This clonotype was detected ten times or more. The CDR3 coding sequence is TGTGCCACCAGCAGAGTGGGGGGGCTAGGCACTGAAGCTTTCTTT. Its protein product is CATSRVGGLGTEAFF. V gene TRBV15 combines with J gene TRBJ1-1; D perhaps matches TRBD1 (6 bases). The ends were cut back, 1 base at V and 4 bases at J, with 13 bases in the middle. There are 15 residues in the CDR3. Germline V gives CDR1 LNHNV, CDR2 YYDKDF (reference sequence).

This clonotype was counted ten times or more. The chain carries TRBV28 and TRBJ1-4, with a possible D match to TRBD1 (6 bases). Germline CDR1 reads MDHEN; CDR2 reads SYDVKM. V gave up 4 bases and J gave up 3 bases, with 12 bases separating them. The CDR3 is 15 residues long. The CDR3 DNA reads TGTGCCAGCAGTTCAGTGGGACAAGCTAATGAAAAACTGTTTTTT. Translation: CASSSVGQANEKLFF.

The chain carries TRBV11-2 and TRBJ1-6; D is unclear. V lost 4 bases, J lost 7 bases, and 14 bases lay in between. This CDR3 has 15 amino acids. CDR1 is SGHAT, CDR2 FQNNGV, per germline. The CDR3 DNA reads TGTGCCAGCAGCTCTTTTCGGGGAAACAATTCACCCCTCCACTTT. This encodes CASSSFRGNNSPLHF.

In this sample, this clonotype turned up a few times. The rearrangement uses TRBV2 and TRBJ1-5; TRBD1 might be the D (5 bases). The V end lost 6 bases, the J end lost 1 base, and 16 bases lay between the germline ends. The CDR3 length is 16 residues. Germline assignment: CDR1 SNHLY and CDR2 FYNNEI. In nucleotides, the CDR3 is TGTGCCAGCAGCGAGCAGGGAGGGAGGAGCAATCAGCCCCAGCATTTT. It encodes CASSEQGGRSNQPQHF.

This clonotype occurred many times. The V gene is TRBV5-6, the J gene TRBJ2-1, with 10 nucleotides matching TRBD2. Losses at the gene ends were 4 bases for V and 10 bases for J; bases not matched to a gene: 11. The germline CDR1 and CDR2 sequences are SGHDT and YYEEEE. This CDR3 is 15 amino acids long. The CDR3 reads CASSLRLAGSDEQFF. In DNA, the CDR3 is TGTGCCAGCAGCCTCCGACTAGCGGGTAGTGACGAGCAGTTCTTC.

This clonotype was seen at least ten times. DNA for the CDR3: TGTGCCAGCCGGGCACTTTTGAACACCGGGGAGCTGTTTTTT. It encodes CASRALLNTGELFF. The chain links TRBV6-5 to TRBJ2-2; D is unclear. V shed 8 bases and J shed 1 base, with 11 bases lying between them. The CDR3 has 14 amino acids. Germline-derived CDR1 and CDR2 are MNHEY and SVGAGI.

This clonotype was seen a handful of times. This chain connects TRBV10-2 to TRBJ2-2; TRBD1 is a possible D gene (6 bases). The V and J ends lost 5 bases and 4 bases respectively, with 11 bases between them. This CDR3 comprises 14 residues. CDR1 is WSHSY, CDR2 SAAADI, per germline. The DNA for the CDR3 is TGCGCCAGCAGTCCGGGACAAGCCACCGGGGAGCTGTTTTTT. Its protein is CASSPGQATGELFF.

The sample holds a few counts of this clonotype. The V gene is TRBV20-1, the J gene TRBJ2-5; 9 bases are shared with TRBD1. This CDR3 contains 13 residues. V trimming: 6 bases; J trimming: 3 bases; junction bases outside the gene matches: 5. Germline CDR1 reads DFQATT; CDR2 reads SNEGSKA (reference sequence). CDR3 in DNA: TGCAGTGCGGTCCGGGACAGGGAAGAGACCCAGTACTTC. It specifies CSAVRDREETQYF.

Many counts were recorded for this clonotype. The chain links TRBV21-1 to TRBJ2-3; TRBD1 is the table's D call, not checked against the DNA. TRBV21-1 is reported as a pseudogene. The CDR3 runs to 13 residues. CDR3 in amino acids: CASSKGGGDTQYF. CDR3 bases: TGTGCCAGCAGCAAAGGGGGGGGAGATACGCAGTATTTT.

Many counts were recorded for this clonotype. The chain carries TRBV7-3 and TRBJ1-6; 8 positions agree with TRBD1. The J segment lost 8 bases and the V segment lost 2 bases, leaving 5 bases of the junction unmatched. The CDR3 is made up of 15 amino acids. Germline V CDR1 and CDR2: SGHTA, FQGTGA. CDR3 region: CASSLGQGAHSPLHF. DNA for the CDR3: TGTGCCAGCAGCTTAGGGCAGGGGGCGCATTCACCCCTCCACTTT.

This chain links TRBV4-1 with TRBJ2-1, with a possible D match to TRBD2 (5 bases). The germline CDR1 and CDR2 sequences are MGHRA and YSYEKL. The CDR3 sequence is 15 residues long. V gave up 7 bases and J gave up 5 bases, with 18 bases separating them. CDR3 DNA sequence: TGCGCCAGCAAGAATGGCCTAGCAGGAAACAATGAGCAGTTCTTC. This gives the protein CASKNGLAGNNEQFF.

This clonotype was seen a handful of times. This chain joins TRBV7-2 and TRBJ2-6, with 7 bases lining up with TRBD1. CDR3 length: 16 amino acids. CDR1 and CDR2 (germline): SGHTA, FQGNSA. J was trimmed by 1 base and V by 5 bases; bases with no gene match: 5. CDR3 sequence (DNA): TGTGCCAGCAGCCCACAGACAGGGTCTGGGGCCAACGTCCTGACTTTC. This gives the protein CASSPQTGSGANVLTF.